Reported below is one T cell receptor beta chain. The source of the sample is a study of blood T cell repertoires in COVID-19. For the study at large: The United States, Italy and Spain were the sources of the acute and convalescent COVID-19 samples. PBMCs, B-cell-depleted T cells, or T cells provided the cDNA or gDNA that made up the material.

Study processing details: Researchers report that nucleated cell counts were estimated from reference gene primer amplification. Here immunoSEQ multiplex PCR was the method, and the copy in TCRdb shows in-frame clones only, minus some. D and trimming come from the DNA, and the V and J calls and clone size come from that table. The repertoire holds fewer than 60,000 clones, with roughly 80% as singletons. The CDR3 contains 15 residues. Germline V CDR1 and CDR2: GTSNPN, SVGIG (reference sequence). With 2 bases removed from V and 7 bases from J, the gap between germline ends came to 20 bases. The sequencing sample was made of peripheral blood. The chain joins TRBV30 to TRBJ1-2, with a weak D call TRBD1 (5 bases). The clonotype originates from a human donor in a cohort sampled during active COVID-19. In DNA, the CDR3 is TGTGCCTGGAGTCCTTTCCCCCTCGACAGCGTTGGCTACACCTTC. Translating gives CAWSPFPLDSVGYTF.